This T cell receptor (beta chain) appears in the sequencing data of a study of vaccination and CD4 T cells after COVID-19. Study-level information: Every participant was given two doses of BNT162b2 or mRNA-1273 vaccine. Taking of post-vaccine samples occurred a median about 70 days after dose two (range 14 to 241).

Sequencing of cultured CD4+ T cell DNA used the Oncomine TCR Beta short-read assay. One entry per CDR3 protein, called by TCRdb with MiXCR from the PCR reads. The sample gives nearly 10,000 distinct CDR3 sequences, around two fifths of which show up once; 12% is in the top ten. The germline gives CDR1 SEHNR, CDR2 FQNEAQ (reference sequence). This CDR3 spans 15 amino acids. Germline trimming cut 3 bases from V and 2 bases from J; bases unmatched to any gene: 5. As to treatment: approximately nine-day PBMC culture with coronavirus spike peptide pools or control peptides (ViraFEST assay). Before the COVID-19 pandemic (2011-2018), CD4+ T cells were obtained from the unexposed donor. This clonotype was detected only a few times. Its specificity is unknown.

The chain employs TRBV7-9 and TRBJ2-7; 9 nucleotides align to TRBD2. The TCR originated in a human donor in good health. Sequencing was carried out using CD4+ T cells from blood, cultured in vitro. The CDR3 is CASSFLGGGAYEQYF. DNA of the CDR3: TGTGCCAGCAGCTTTCTCGGCGGGGGGGCCTACGAGCAGTACTTC.